These 10 T cell receptor beta chains were all obtained from the same sample, sequenced in a study of T-cell memory formation after mild COVID-19 (dated by TCRdb to the early 2020s). Library construction relied on 5' RACE. TCRdb records Illumina NovaSeq 6000 as the sequencer. TCRdb's own reprocessing of the public reads used fastp at Q25 and MiXCR and kept productive beta chains. Identical CDR3 protein sequences are pooled into one entry, listed with their most common genes and DNA. This sample is represented by under 50,000 distinct CDR3 sequences; 27% of them were singletons. The top ten hold approximately 40% of the sample. The sequencing input was PBMCs or a T cell subset sorted from them (not recorded which). The receptors were sampled from a man younger than 30 who had mild COVID-19 (a few samples of this study predate the infection). The sample titles of this study are shuffled in the database, so cell type and time point are left out; the donor was told from shared clones.

This sequence joins TRBV11-2 and TRBJ2-6, with D uncertain. This CDR3 is built from 15 residues. Germline V gives CDR1 SGHAT, CDR2 FQNNGV. Trimming left V 6 bases short and J 0 bases short, with 9 bases between. CDR3 in amino acids: CASRQAISGANVLTF. CDR3 DNA sequence: TGTGCCAGCAGGCAAGCCATCTCTGGGGCCAACGTCCTGACTTTC.

This clonotype was seen a handful of times. The chain is built from TRBV20-1 and TRBJ1-1, with D possibly being TRBD1 (6 bases). The CDR3 runs 15 residues. Germline CDR1 reads DFQATT; CDR2 reads SNEGSKA (reference sequence). V lost 0 bases and J lost 4, with 15 bases in between. CDR3 amino acids: CSARDQRGSPTEAFF. The CDR3 DNA reads TGCAGTGCTAGAGATCAAAGGGGGTCGCCCACTGAAGCTTTCTTT.

This chain uses TRBV6-2 or TRBV6-3 with TRBJ2-7, with D uncertain. V dropped 0 bases and J dropped 0 bases, with 6 bases sitting between them. The CDR3 is 14 amino acids. The germline gives CDR1 MNHEY, CDR2 SVGEGT. The DNA for the CDR3 is TGTGCCAGCAGTTACTCGAGGAGCTCCTACGAGCAGTACGTC. Residues: CASSYSRSSYEQYV.

This clonotype was seen more than once but under ten times. The rearrangement uses TRBV2 and TRBJ2-5, with TRBD1 as a possible D gene (6 bases). Germline assignment: CDR1 SNHLY and CDR2 FYNNEI. Trimming took 9 bases from V and 2 from J, leaving 13 bases between them. The CDR3 has 13 amino acids. The CDR3 region is CASSRGEQETQYF. The CDR3 bases are TGTGCCAGTAGCAGGGGCGAACAAGAGACCCAGTACTTC.

This clonotype has more than one count but fewer than ten. The V and J genes are TRBV9 and TRBJ2-7; D is perhaps TRBD1 (6 bases). The CDR3 loop spans 13 amino acids. Germline CDR1 is SGDLS and CDR2 is YYNGEE. V lost 3 bases, J lost 4 bases, and 11 bases lay in between. DNA of the CDR3: TGTGCCAGCAGCGAAACAGGGATGTACGAGCAGTACTTC. Its translation is CASSETGMYEQYF.

This rearrangement joins TRBV7-6 to TRBJ2-2, with 9 bases lining up with TRBD2. V lost 1 base, J lost 0 bases, and 12 bases stayed unmatched. The CDR3 is 20 residues long. Germline loops: CDR1 SGHVS, CDR2 FNYEAQ. CDR3 amino acids: CASSLGPPGLATANTGELFF. CDR3 in DNA: TGTGCCAGCAGCTTAGGGCCCCCGGGACTAGCCACCGCGAACACCGGGGAGCTGTTTTTT. Complete variable domain (other parts from reference TRBV7-6 and TRBJ2-2): GAGVSQSPRYKVTKRGQDVALRCDPISGHVSLYWYRQALGQGPEFLTYFNYEAQQDKSGLPNDRFSAERPEGSISTLTIQRTEQRDSAMYRCASSLGPPGLATANTGELFFGEGSRLTVL.

The sample holds many counts of this clonotype. The V call is TRBV5-1, the J call TRBJ1-1; no clear D gene. Trimming cost V 4 bases and J 5 bases, with 15 bases left between them. This CDR3 has 14 residues. Germline V lookup: CDR1 SGHRS, CDR2 YFSETQ. The DNA for the CDR3 is TGCGCCAGCAGCCCTCGAGACACCCTGACTGAAGCTTTCTTT. As protein: CASSPRDTLTEAFF. The entire variable domain, with the rest obtained from reference TRBV5-1 and TRBJ1-1, is as follows: KAGVTQTPRYLIKTRGQQVTLSCSPISGHRSVSWYQQTPGQGLQFLFEYFSETQRNKGNFPGRFSGRQFSNSRSEMNVSTLELGDSALYLCASSPRDTLTEAFFGQGTRLTVV.

This clonotype was observed a handful of times. The chain joins TRBV9 to TRBJ2-1; D is unresolved. Trimming removed 4 bases from V and 6 bases from J, with 14 bases in between. CDR1 and CDR2 from the germline V gene are SGDLS and YYNGEE. The length of the CDR3 is 14 residues. CDR3 sequence: CASSPPGRPNEQFF. The CDR3 region has the DNA TGTGCCAGCAGCCCCCCCGGACGCCCCAATGAGCAGTTCTTC.

This clonotype was seen once. The chain uses TRBV4-2 and TRBJ2-1, with a weak D call TRBD1 (5 bases). Trimming took off 0 bases at V and 8 bases at J, with 17 bases between the two ends. The CDR3 is 16 residues long. The V gene's germline CDR1 is LGHNA and CDR2 YNFKEQ. Here the CDR3 reads CASSQDHSRGGDEQFF. The CDR3 coding sequence is TGTGCCAGCAGCCAAGATCATTCAAGGGGTGGTGATGAGCAGTTCTTC.

Only a few counts were recorded for this clonotype. This chain uses TRBV4-3 with TRBJ1-2; 7 bases line up with TRBD1. CDR3 length equals 15 residues. Trimming at V came to 3 bases and at J to 4 bases, leaving 8 bases not matched to a gene. Germline-derived CDR1 and CDR2 are LGHNA and YSLEER. CDR3 in amino acids: CASSQETGTAYGYTF. CDR3 in DNA: TGCGCCAGCAGCCAGGAGACTGGGACAGCCTATGGCTACACCTTC.